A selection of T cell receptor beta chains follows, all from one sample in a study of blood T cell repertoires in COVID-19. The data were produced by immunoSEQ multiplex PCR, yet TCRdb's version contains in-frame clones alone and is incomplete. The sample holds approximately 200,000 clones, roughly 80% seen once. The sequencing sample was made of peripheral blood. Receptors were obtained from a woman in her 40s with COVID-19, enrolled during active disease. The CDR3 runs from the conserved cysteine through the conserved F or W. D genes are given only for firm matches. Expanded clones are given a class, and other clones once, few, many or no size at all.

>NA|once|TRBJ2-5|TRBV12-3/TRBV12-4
TGTGCCAGCAGTTTAGTCTTGGAGACCCAGTACTTC
CASSLVLETQYF
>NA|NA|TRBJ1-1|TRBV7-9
TGTGCCAGCAGACGGGACTCCATGACCACTGAAGCTTTCTTT
CASRRDSMTTEAFF
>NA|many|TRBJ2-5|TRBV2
TGTGCCAGCACGCAGGGTAGAGAGACCCAGTACTTC
CASTQGRETQYF
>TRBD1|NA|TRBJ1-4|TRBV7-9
TGTGCCAGCAGACGACAGGGATTGCGTGAAAAACTGTTTTTT
CASRRQGLREKLFF
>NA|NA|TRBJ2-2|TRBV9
TGTGCCAGCAGTACCGGGACTACCAGGGGCACCGGGGAGCTGTTTTTT
CASSTGTTRGTGELFF
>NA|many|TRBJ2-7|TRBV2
TGTGCCAGCAGTGAACTATACGAGCAGTACTTC
CASSELYEQYF
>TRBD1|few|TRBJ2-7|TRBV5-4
TGTGCCAGCAGTCAAACCGGGACAGCCTACGAGCAGTACTTC
CASSQTGTAYEQYF
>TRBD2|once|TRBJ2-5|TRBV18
TGTGCCAGCTCACCGTCGTTTGGGGGGGGAGAGACCCAGTACTTC
CASSPSFGGGETQYF
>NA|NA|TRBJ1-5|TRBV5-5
TGTGCCAGCACCCTAGGGGTCGGCAATCAGCCCCAGCATTTT
CASTLGVGNQPQHF
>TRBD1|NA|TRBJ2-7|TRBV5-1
TGCGCCAGCAGCCCCTATTCCGGGACAGGGGACGAGCAGTACTTC
CASSPYSGTGDEQYF
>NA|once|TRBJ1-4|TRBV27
TGTGCCAGCAGTTTAACCCGCAGGTTTGCAACTAATGAAAAACTGTTTTTT
CASSLTRRFATNEKLFF
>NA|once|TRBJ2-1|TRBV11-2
TGTGCCAGCAGCTTAGCGGGGGGGACAGTCCAGGGTGAGCAGTTCTTC
CASSLAGGTVQGEQFF
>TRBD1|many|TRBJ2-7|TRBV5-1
TGCGCCAGCAGCGATCAGGGGGCGCCCTACGAGCAGTACTTC
CASSDQGAPYEQYF
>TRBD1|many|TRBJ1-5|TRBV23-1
TGCGCCAGGATCTCGGACAGGGGGGACAATAGCAATCAGCCCCAGCATTTT
CARISDRGDNSNQPQHF
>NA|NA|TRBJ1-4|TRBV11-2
TGTGCCAGCAGGAACGTCAGGCAGGGATTGCGTGAAAAACTGTTTTTT
CASRNVRQGLREKLFF
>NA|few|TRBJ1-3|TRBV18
TGTGCCAGCTCGATATCCCCACAGGTCTCTGGAAACACCATATATTTT
CASSISPQVSGNTIYF
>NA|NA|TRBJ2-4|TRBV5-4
TGTGCCAGCAGCACAAGACAGGCCCTAAACATTCAGTACTTC
CASSTRQALNIQYF
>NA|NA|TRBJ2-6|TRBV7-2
TGTGCCAGCAGCTTAGCCGGAGTCTCTGGGGCCAACGTCCTGACTTTC
CASSLAGVSGANVLTF
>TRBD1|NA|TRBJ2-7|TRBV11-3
TGTGCCAGCAGCTTCACAGGGGGGTCCGAGCAGTACTTC
CASSFTGGSEQYF
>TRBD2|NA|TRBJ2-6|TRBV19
TGTGCCAGTAGGCCGATTAGCGGGGGGGCCTATCCCTCCTACTCTGGGGCCAACGTCCTGACTTTC
CASRPISGGAYPSYSGANVLTF
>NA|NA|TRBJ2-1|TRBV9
TGTGCCAGCAGCGTAGCAACCTACAATGAGCAGTTCTTC
CASSVATYNEQFF
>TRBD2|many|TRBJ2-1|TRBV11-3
TGTGCCAGCAGCTTAAGCCTAGCGGGGGGCGTTGAGCAGTTCTTC
CASSLSLAGGVEQFF
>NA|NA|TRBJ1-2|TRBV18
TGTGCCAGCTCATCGTCCCCAGGCCCTAACTATGGCTACACCTTC
CASSSSPGPNYGYTF
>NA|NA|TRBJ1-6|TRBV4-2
TGTGCCAGCAGCCAAGGAGCCCGGGAGAGCTCACCCCTCCACTTT
CASSQGARESSPLHF
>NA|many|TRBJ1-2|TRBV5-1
TGCGCCAGTTCGGACAACCACTATGGCTACACCTTC
CASSDNHYGYTF
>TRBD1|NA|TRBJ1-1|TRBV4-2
TGTGCCAGCAGCCAAGCGTCGACAGGGCTCAACACTGAAGCTTTCTTT
CASSQASTGLNTEAFF
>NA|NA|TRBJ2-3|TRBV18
TGTGCCAGCTCACCACCGTCAGCGGCCCACCCACGAGCTACGCAGTATTTT
CASSPPSAAHPRATQYF
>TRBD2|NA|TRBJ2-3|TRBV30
TGTGCCTGGCCCGGGGGGATGGGAGATACGCAGTATTTT
CAWPGGMGDTQYF
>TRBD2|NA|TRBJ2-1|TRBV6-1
TGTGCCAGCAGTGATCGGACTAGCGGGAGGTTTAAGGATGAGCAGTTCTTC
CASSDRTSGRFKDEQFF
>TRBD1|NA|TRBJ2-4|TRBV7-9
TGTGCCAGCATGTTACAGGGGGCCCAAAACATTCAGTACTTC
CASMLQGAQNIQYF
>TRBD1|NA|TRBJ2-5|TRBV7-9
TGTGCCAGCAGCCCGCAGACAGGGGGTGGTTGGGAGACCCAGTACTTC
CASSPQTGGGWETQYF
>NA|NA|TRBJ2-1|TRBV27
TGTGCCAGCGGACAAGCGGGTGCCAGCTCCTACAATGAGCAGTTCTTC
CASGQAGASSYNEQFF
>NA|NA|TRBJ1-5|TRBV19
TGTGCCAGTAGTAAGGGAGCGGGTCAGCCCCAGCATTTT
CASSKGAGQPQHF
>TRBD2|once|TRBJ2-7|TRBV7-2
TGTGCCAGCAGCTTAGCCCAGACTAGCGGGGGGATCGAGCAGTACTTC
CASSLAQTSGGIEQYF
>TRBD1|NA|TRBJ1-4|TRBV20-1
TGCAGTGCTAGTCCGACAGGGGGGAATGAAAAACTGTTTTTT
CSASPTGGNEKLFF
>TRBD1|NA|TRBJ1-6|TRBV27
TGTGCCAGCAGCCCCCAGGGCCGATACAGGGGGCCCAATTCACCCCTCCACTTT
CASSPQGRYRGPNSPLHF
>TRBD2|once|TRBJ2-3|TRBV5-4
TGTGCCAGCAGCGCGGGACTAGCGGGACTTCGGGGCACAGATACGCAGTATTTT
CASSAGLAGLRGTDTQYF
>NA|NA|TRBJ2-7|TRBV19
TGTGCCAGTAGTTCGGTGCTCCAGGGTGAGCAGTACTTC
CASSSVLQGEQYF
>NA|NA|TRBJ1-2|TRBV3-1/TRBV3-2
TGTGCCAGCAGCCAAGAGTACAGACCCTATGGCTACACCTTC
CASSQEYRPYGYTF
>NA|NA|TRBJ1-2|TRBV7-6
TGTGCCAGCAGCTCCCCGGGACACCCCTATGGCTACACCTTC
CASSSPGHPYGYTF
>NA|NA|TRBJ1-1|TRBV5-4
TGTGCCAGCAGCTCCCAGACTGAAGCTTTCTTT
CASSSQTEAFF
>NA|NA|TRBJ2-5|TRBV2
TGTGCCAGCAGTACTACAGAGACCCAGTACTTC
CASSTTETQYF
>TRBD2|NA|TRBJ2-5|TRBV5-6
TGTGCCAGCAGCTTGGATAGCGGGAGAGGGGAGACCCAGTACTTC
CASSLDSGRGETQYF
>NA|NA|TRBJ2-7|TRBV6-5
TGTGCCAGCAGTCCTAGACTAGATAGCTACGAGCAGTACTTC
CASSPRLDSYEQYF
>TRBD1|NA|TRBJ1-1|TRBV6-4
TGTGCCAGCAGTAGACAGGGCCCGCTCACTGAAGCTTTCTTT
CASSRQGPLTEAFF
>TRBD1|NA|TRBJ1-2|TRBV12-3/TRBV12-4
TGTGCCAGCAGTCCGGACAGGGTCTATGGCTACACCTTC
CASSPDRVYGYTF
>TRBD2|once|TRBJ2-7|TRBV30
TGTGCCTGGAGTGTGGTAGCGGGTCGCTACGAGCAGTACTTC
CAWSVVAGRYEQYF
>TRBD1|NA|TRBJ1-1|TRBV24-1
TGTGCCACCAGTGATTTAAGACAGGGGGATACTATTGAAGCTTTCTTT
CATSDLRQGDTIEAFF
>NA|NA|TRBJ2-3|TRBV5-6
TGTGCCAGCAGCCTTATTTCCGGGACACGAGGCACAGATACGCAGTATTTT
CASSLISGTRGTDTQYF
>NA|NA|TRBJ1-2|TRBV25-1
TGTGCCACCCTCGATCCCAGGGTCCATGGCTACACCTTC
CATLDPRVHGYTF
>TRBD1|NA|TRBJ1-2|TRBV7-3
TGTGCCAGCAGCGTCCGGGACAGGAACTTCTATGGCTACACCTTC
CASSVRDRNFYGYTF
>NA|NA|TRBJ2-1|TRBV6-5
TGTGCCAGCAGTTTCGCCGGAGAAAATGAGCAGTTCTTC
CASSFAGENEQFF
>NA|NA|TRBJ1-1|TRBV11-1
TGTGCCAGCAGCTTAGAAGAGGCTACTGAAGCTTTCTTT
CASSLEEATEAFF